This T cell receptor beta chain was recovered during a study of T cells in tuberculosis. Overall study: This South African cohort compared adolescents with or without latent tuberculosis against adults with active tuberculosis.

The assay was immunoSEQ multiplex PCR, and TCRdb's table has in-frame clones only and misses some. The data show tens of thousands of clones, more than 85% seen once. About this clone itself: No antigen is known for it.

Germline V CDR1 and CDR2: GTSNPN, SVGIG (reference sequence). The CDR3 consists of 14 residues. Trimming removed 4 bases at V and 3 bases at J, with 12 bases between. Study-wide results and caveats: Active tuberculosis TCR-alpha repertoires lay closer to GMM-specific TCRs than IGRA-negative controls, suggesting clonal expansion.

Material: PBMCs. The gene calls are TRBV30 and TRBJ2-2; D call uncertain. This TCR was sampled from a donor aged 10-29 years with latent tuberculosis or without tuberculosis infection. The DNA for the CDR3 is TGTGCCTGGAAAGGCCCCCAGGACACCGGGGAGCTGTTTTTT. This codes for CAWKGPQDTGELFF.